A selection of T cell receptor beta chains follows, all from one sample in a study of identical twins. TCRdb analysed the 5' RACE reads with MiXCR anew, one entry per CDR3 protein. Of 400,000 to 550,000 distinct CDR3 sequences in the sample, 20% to 25% are singletons; the top ten hold about 2.7%. These data were likewise used in another study, on T cells expressing NK-cell markers.

The source material was CD4+ T cells sorted from blood. Receptor source: a woman between 18 and 29 years old in good health. The CDR3 runs from the conserved cysteine through the conserved F or W. The D gene is left open where the match is weak. Clone size is stated in some rows and not others, as once, few, many or a class when expanded.

J	size	V	D	CDR3	DNA
TRBJ2-5	NA	TRBV10-3	TRBD1	CAISAGQGGIETQYF	TGTGCCATCAGTGCGGGACAGGGTGGAATTGAGACCCAGTACTTC
TRBJ2-7	NA	TRBV29-1	NA	CSVGVGSSYEQYF	TGCAGCGTTGGGGTAGGGAGCTCCTACGAGCAGTACTTC
TRBJ1-1	NA	TRBV29-1	NA	CSVEETAFF	TGCAGCGTTGAAGAAACGGCTTTCTTT
TRBJ2-1	few	TRBV20-1	NA	CSASVVSGYNEQFF	TGCAGTGCCAGCGTGGTTTCGGGTTACAATGAGCAGTTCTTC
TRBJ1-1	few	TRBV12-5	NA	CASGLDRGVSEAFF	TGTGCTAGTGGTTTGGATCGGGGCGTCTCTGAAGCTTTCTTT
TRBJ2-7	NA	TRBV18	NA	CASSGRTGYYEQYF	TGTGCCAGCTCGGGGAGAACGGGTTACTACGAGCAGTACTTC
TRBJ1-1	NA	TRBV30	TRBD1	CAWKGQGNTEAFF	TGTGCCTGGAAAGGACAGGGGAACACTGAAGCTTTCTTT
TRBJ1-5	few	TRBV6-1	NA	CASSEGHWAANQPQHF	TGTGCCAGCAGTGAAGGCCATTGGGCCGCCAATCAGCCCCAGCATTTT
TRBJ1-1	NA	TRBV12-3/TRBV12-4	NA	CASSLALSNTEAFF	TGTGCCAGCAGTTTAGCACTTTCGAACACTGAAGCTTTCTTT
TRBJ1-1	few	TRBV7-9	TRBD1	CASSSRQGVRAEAFF	TGTGCCAGCAGCTCCAGACAGGGTGTAAGGGCTGAAGCTTTCTTT
TRBJ2-1	few	TRBV20-1	TRBD2	CSALPGAGGINEQFF	TGCAGTGCATTACCTGGGGCGGGAGGGATCAATGAGCAGTTCTTC
TRBJ1-2	NA	TRBV5-5	NA	CASSWSYGYTF	TGTGCCAGCAGCTGGTCCTATGGCTACACCTTC
TRBJ2-1	many	TRBV5-1	NA	CASSKLGGTDLAEQFF	TGCGCCAGCAGTAAATTAGGCGGGACTGATCTCGCTGAGCAGTTCTTC
TRBJ1-1	many	TRBV5-1	NA	CASSFQGTSNTEAFF	TGCGCCAGCTCATTTCAGGGCACCTCGAACACTGAAGCTTTCTTT
TRBJ2-7	many	TRBV29-1	NA	CSVEVQQGYEQYF	TGCAGCGTTGAAGTCCAACAAGGCTACGAGCAGTACTTC
TRBJ2-5	once	TRBV6-9	NA	CASPEQVDQETQYF	TGTGCCAGCCCTGAACAGGTGGACCAAGAGACCCAGTACTTC
TRBJ2-1	NA	TRBV5-5	NA	CASTKTGVGVFF	TGTGCCAGTACAAAAACAGGAGTAGGGGTGTTCTTC
TRBJ2-1	few	TRBV6-2/TRBV6-3	NA	CASSYLDNEQFF	TGTGCCAGCAGTTACCTTGACAATGAGCAGTTCTTC
TRBJ2-5	NA	TRBV5-1	TRBD2	CASSLRTSGGTVMETQYF	TGCGCCAGCAGCCTCCGGACTAGCGGGGGGACCGTGATGGAGACCCAGTACTTC
TRBJ1-1	few	TRBV3-1	NA	CASSPLGWNLLMNTEAFF	TGTGCCAGCAGCCCTCTCGGGTGGAACCTCCTCATGAACACTGAAGCTTTCTTT
TRBJ1-1	NA	TRBV29-1	NA	CSVGGFRGSYAFF	TGCAGCGTTGGGGGCTTCAGGGGAAGTTATGCTTTCTTT
TRBJ1-5	NA	TRBV2	NA	CASSAGVRQPQHF	TGTGCCAGCAGTGCAGGGGTTCGACAGCCCCAGCATTTT
TRBJ2-7	few	TRBV20-1	NA	CSARVSPGKDEQYF	TGCAGTGCTAGAGTTAGCCCAGGGAAGGACGAGCAGTACTTC
TRBJ2-5	NA	TRBV5-1	TRBD2	CASRRLAGVPETQYF	TGCGCCAGCAGACGACTAGCGGGAGTTCCAGAGACCCAGTACTTC
TRBJ2-7	many	TRBV12-3/TRBV12-4	NA	CASAHLQDSEQYF	TGTGCCAGCGCCCACCTCCAGGACTCCGAGCAGTACTTC
TRBJ2-3	few	TRBV29-1	TRBD2	CSVEGTSGPTDTQYF	TGCAGCGTTGAAGGGACTAGCGGACCCACAGATACGCAGTATTTT
TRBJ2-2	few	TRBV10-3	NA	CAISPVLPGELFF	TGTGCCATCAGTCCCGTTTTACCCGGGGAGCTGTTTTTT
TRBJ2-1	few	TRBV25-1	TRBD2	CASSRLAGYNEQFF	TGTGCCAGCAGCAGACTAGCGGGGTACAATGAGCAGTTCTTC
TRBJ2-5	NA	TRBV12-3/TRBV12-4	NA	CASSLGGNQYF	TGTGCCAGCAGTTTAGGGGGCAACCAGTACTTC
TRBJ2-1	NA	TRBV18	NA	CASPRGTYYNEQFF	TGTGCCAGCCCGAGAGGGACTTACTACAATGAGCAGTTCTTC
TRBJ1-2	many	TRBV7-2	TRBD1	CASSAPPIGGGNGYTF	TGTGCCAGCAGCGCCCCGCCTATCGGAGGGGGCAATGGCTACACCTTC
TRBJ2-2	NA	TRBV9	NA	CASSASINTGELFF	TGTGCCAGCAGCGCGAGTATAAACACCGGGGAGCTGTTTTTT
TRBJ2-1	few	TRBV10-3	TRBD2	CAISAGGTSGYNEQFF	TGTGCCATCAGTGCGGGCGGGACTAGCGGATACAATGAGCAGTTCTTC
TRBJ2-1	few	TRBV5-6	TRBD2	CASRGLAGEDEQFF	TGTGCCAGCAGGGGACTAGCGGGAGAGGATGAGCAGTTCTTC
TRBJ2-4	NA	TRBV2	NA	CASMVGSAKNIQYF	TGTGCCAGCATGGTCGGATCTGCCAAAAACATTCAGTACTTC
TRBJ2-1	NA	TRBV4-3	NA	CASSQDPSVNEQFF	TGCGCCAGCAGCCAAGATCCGAGCGTAAATGAGCAGTTCTTC
TRBJ2-5	many	TRBV20-1	NA	CSARGTVQETQYF	TGCAGTGCCCGGGGGACAGTACAAGAGACCCAGTACTTC
TRBJ1-6	NA	TRBV12-3/TRBV12-4	TRBD1	CASRGQGSSPLHF	TGTGCCAGCAGGGGACAGGGAAGTTCACCCCTCCACTTT
TRBJ2-7	NA	TRBV5-1	TRBD1	CASSLLTGNYEQYF	TGCGCCAGCAGCTTGTTGACAGGGAACTACGAGCAGTACTTC
TRBJ1-2	NA	TRBV2	NA	CASSENPGQLYGYTF	TGTGCCAGCAGTGAAAACCCAGGACAGCTCTATGGCTACACCTTC
TRBJ2-1	NA	TRBV20-1	NA	CSARGGGPYNEQFF	TGCAGTGCTAGAGGGGGGGGGCCTTACAATGAGCAGTTCTTC
TRBJ2-5	few	TRBV12-3/TRBV12-4	NA	CASSPRANQETQYF	TGTGCCAGCAGTCCCCGGGCCAACCAAGAGACCCAGTACTTC
TRBJ2-3	NA	TRBV10-3	NA	CAISEMGLTDTQYF	TGTGCCATCAGTGAGATGGGCCTCACAGATACGCAGTATTTT
TRBJ2-2	few	TRBV20-1	TRBD2	CSAPTGGLDTGELFF	TGCAGTGCTCCAACGGGGGGTTTGGACACCGGGGAGCTGTTTTTT
TRBJ1-1	few	TRBV18	TRBD1	CATSGGVDTEAFF	TGTGCCACCTCAGGGGGGGTTGACACTGAAGCTTTCTTT
TRBJ2-2	NA	TRBV11-2	NA	CASSLGKLATIAGELFF	TGTGCCAGCAGCTTAGGAAAGCTAGCAACAATCGCCGGGGAGCTGTTTTTT
TRBJ2-5	NA	TRBV20-1	NA	CSAPIRETQYF	TGCAGTGCCCCGATTCGGGAGACCCAGTACTTC
TRBJ1-2	few	TRBV5-6	NA	CASSPEGHQGYTF	TGTGCCAGCAGCCCCGAAGGACACCAAGGCTACACCTTC
TRBJ2-7	few	TRBV5-1	NA	CASSLLTGTPYEQYF	TGCGCCAGCAGCCTGCTGACCGGGACACCTTACGAGCAGTACTTC
TRBJ2-3	NA	TRBV10-3	NA	CAINASPPDTQYF	TGTGCCATCAATGCGTCGCCCCCAGATACGCAGTATTTT
TRBJ1-5	many	TRBV15	TRBD1	CATSMDRVIRPQHF	TGTGCCACCAGCATGGACAGGGTAATTCGGCCCCAGCATTTT
TRBJ2-7	NA	TRBV20-1	TRBD1	CSAPRQGAYEQYF	TGCAGTGCTCCGCGACAGGGGGCATACGAGCAGTACTTC
TRBJ2-1	few	TRBV29-1	TRBD1	CSVAVTDRGQFF	TGCAGCGTTGCCGTGACGGACAGGGGGCAGTTCTTC